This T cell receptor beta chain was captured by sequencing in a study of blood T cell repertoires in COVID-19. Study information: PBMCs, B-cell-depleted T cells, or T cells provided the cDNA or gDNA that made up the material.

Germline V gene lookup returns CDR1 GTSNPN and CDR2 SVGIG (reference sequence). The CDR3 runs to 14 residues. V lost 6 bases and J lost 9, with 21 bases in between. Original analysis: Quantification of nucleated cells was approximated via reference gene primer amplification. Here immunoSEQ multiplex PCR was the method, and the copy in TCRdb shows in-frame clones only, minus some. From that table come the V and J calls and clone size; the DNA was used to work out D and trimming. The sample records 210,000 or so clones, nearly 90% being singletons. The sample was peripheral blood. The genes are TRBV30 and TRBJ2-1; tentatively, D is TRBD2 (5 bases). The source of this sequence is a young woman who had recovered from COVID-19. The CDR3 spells CACSGSGRIGEQFF. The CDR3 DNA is TGTGCCTGTTCGGGGTCTGGTAGAATAGGTGAGCAGTTCTTC.